The 5 T cell receptor beta chains below all came from one sample that was sequenced in a study of blood T cells in healthy people across ages. Together with a sample-barcoded 5' primer, a J-beta primer mix was included in a second PCR lasting about 6 to 11 cycles. A single record per CDR3 protein comes from TCRdb applying MiXCR to the 5' RACE reads. This table holds about 1.5 million distinct CDR3 sequences, 35% to 45% found once. Sample: blood. Receptors were obtained from a woman between 18 and 29 years old in good health.

This clonotype was observed at least ten times. The chain uses TRBV6-2 or TRBV6-3 and TRBJ1-1; D is perhaps TRBD1 (6 bases). Germline V gene lookup returns CDR1 MNHEY and CDR2 SVGEGT. Between the trimmed V and J ends, which lost 6 bases and 4 bases, there was a span of 12 bases. The CDR3 has 13 residues. The CDR3 spells CASSRSGATEAFF. In nucleotides, the CDR3 is TGTGCCAGCAGCCGTTCAGGGGCCACTGAAGCTTTCTTT.

This clonotype was seen ten or more times. This chain connects TRBV5-1 to TRBJ1-5; D is ambiguous. V lost 0 bases to trimming and J lost 3 bases, with 4 bases between them. This CDR3 spans 13 amino acids. Germline V gene data show CDR1 as SGHRS and CDR2 as YFSETQ. DNA for the CDR3: TGCGCCAGCAGCTTGGACCCCAATCAGCCCCAGCATTTT. This translates into CASSLDPNQPQHF.

The genes are TRBV12-3 or TRBV12-4 and TRBJ2-1, with D perhaps matching TRBD2 (5 bases). Deletions cut 7 bases from V and 7 bases from J, with 17 bases between. This CDR3 region has 14 residues. CDR3 nucleotides: TGTGCCAGCACGGATTTTGGAGGTAAAAATGAGCAGTTCTTC. Amino acids: CASTDFGGKNEQFF.

This clonotype was seen only a few times. The chain has TRBV7-2 and TRBJ2-7; D is tentatively TRBD1 or TRBD2 (5 bases each). The germline V gene has CDR1 SGHTA and CDR2 FQGNSA. The CDR3 loop spans 15 amino acids. The V end was cut by 3 bases, the J end by 4 bases, with 16 bases between. CDR3 nucleotide sequence: TGTGCCAGCAGCTTTGGGGGAAGACCAACATACGAGCAGTACTTC. Translated, it gives CASSFGGRPTYEQYF. Looking up the rest from reference TRBV7-2 and TRBJ2-7 gives the full variable domain: GAGVSQSPSNKVTEKGKDVELRCDPISGHTALYWYRQSLGQGLEFLIYFQGNSAPDKSGLPSDRFSAERTGGSVSTLTIQRTQQEDSAVYLCASSFGGRPTYEQYFGPGTRLTVT.

The V call is TRBV21-1, the J call TRBJ1-4; the D call of TRBD1 is as the table states it, not checked on the DNA. TRBV21-1 is recorded as a pseudogene. The CDR3 has 17 residues. The CDR3 region is CASSKVDRVMGNEKLFF. CDR3 sequence (DNA): TGTGCCAGCAGCAAAGTTGACAGGGTTATGGGTAATGAAAAACTGTTTTTT.